The present T cell receptor beta chain was sequenced within a study of blood T cell repertoires in COVID-19. Study summary: The United States, Italy and Spain were the sources of the acute and convalescent COVID-19 samples.

The V and J ends lost 9 bases and 0 bases respectively, with 12 bases between them. This CDR3 is built from 15 residues. Germline V gives CDR1 SNHLY, CDR2 FYNNEI. Sequencing was performed with immunoSEQ multiplex PCR; in TCRdb, only in-frame clones are kept and a portion is missing. The profile covers more than 55,000 clones, with 60% to 80% appearing a single time and around 3.5% taken by the ten largest. This sequence joins TRBV2 and TRBJ1-6; D gene uncertain. The receptor was isolated from a man in his sixties with acute or convalescent COVID-19. Sequencing was performed on peripheral blood. CDR3 nucleotides: TGTGCCAGTTGCGTGGGGAGCTCCTATAATTCACCCCTCCACTTT. Encoded protein: CASCVGSSYNSPLHF. Full variable domain (missing parts from reference TRBV2 and TRBJ1-6): EPEVTQTPSHQVTQMGQEVILRCVPISNHLYFYWYRQILGQKVEFLVSFYNNEISEKSEIFDDQFSVERPDGSNFTLKIRSTKLEDSAMYFCASCVGSSYNSPLHFGNGTRLTVT.